The subject of this entry is one T cell receptor beta chain. The data derive from a study of blood T cell repertoires in COVID-19. Some clones are missing from TCRdb's copy, which holds only in-frame ones; the method was immunoSEQ multiplex PCR. The sample lists 300,000 to 350,000 clones, roughly 90% seen once, with 1% in the top ten. This TCR was sampled from a woman in her twenties or thirties who had recovered from COVID-19. The source material was PBMCs or T cells enriched from blood (not recorded which).

In DNA, the CDR3 is TGTGCCAGCAAAAGGGTCTCCGGACAGGGCCCAAAACTGTTTTTT. It yields the protein CASKRVSGQGPKLFF. The chain joins TRBV6-5 to TRBJ1-4, with 8 bases lining up with TRBD1. This CDR3 is built from 15 residues. The V gene end was trimmed by 7 bases and the J gene end by 10 bases; junction bases not matched to a gene: 14. Per germline, CDR1 MNHEY and CDR2 SVGAGI.